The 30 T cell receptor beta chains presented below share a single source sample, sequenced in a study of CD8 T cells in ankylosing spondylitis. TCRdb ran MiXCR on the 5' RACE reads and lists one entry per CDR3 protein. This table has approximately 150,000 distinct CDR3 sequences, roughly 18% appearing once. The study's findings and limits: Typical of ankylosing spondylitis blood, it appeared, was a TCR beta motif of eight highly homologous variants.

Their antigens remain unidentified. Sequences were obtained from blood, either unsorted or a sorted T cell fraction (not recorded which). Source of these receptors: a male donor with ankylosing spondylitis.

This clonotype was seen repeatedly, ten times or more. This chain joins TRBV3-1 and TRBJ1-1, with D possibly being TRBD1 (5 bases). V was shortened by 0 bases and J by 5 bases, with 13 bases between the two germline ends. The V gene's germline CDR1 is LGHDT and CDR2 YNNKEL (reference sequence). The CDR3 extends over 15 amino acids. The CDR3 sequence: CASSQDRWGDTEAFF. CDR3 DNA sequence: TGTGCCAGCAGCCAAGATCGGTGGGGGGATACTGAAGCTTTCTTT.

CDR3 DNA: TGCGCCAGCAGCCAAGAACCTCCTAATGAAAAACTGTTTTTT. Protein: CASSQEPPNEKLFF. The chain combines TRBV4-1 with TRBJ1-4; D is unresolved. V was trimmed by 0 bases and J by 3 bases, leaving 5 bases between them. This CDR3 contains 14 residues. Germline V CDR1 and CDR2: MGHRA, YSYEKL.

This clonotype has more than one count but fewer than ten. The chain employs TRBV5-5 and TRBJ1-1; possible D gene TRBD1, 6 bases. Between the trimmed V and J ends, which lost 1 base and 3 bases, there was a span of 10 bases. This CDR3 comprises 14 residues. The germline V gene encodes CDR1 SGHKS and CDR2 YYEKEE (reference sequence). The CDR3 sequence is CASSLTGKDTEAFF. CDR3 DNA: TGTGCCAGCAGCTTGACAGGGAAGGACACTGAAGCTTTCTTT.

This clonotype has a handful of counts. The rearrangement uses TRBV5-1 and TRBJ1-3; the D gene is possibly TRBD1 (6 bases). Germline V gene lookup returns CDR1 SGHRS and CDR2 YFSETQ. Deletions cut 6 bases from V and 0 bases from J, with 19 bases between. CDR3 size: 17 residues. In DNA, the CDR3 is TGCGCCAGCACCCCCCCGCAGGGGCAAGTCTCTGGAAACACCATATATTTT. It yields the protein CASTPPQGQVSGNTIYF.

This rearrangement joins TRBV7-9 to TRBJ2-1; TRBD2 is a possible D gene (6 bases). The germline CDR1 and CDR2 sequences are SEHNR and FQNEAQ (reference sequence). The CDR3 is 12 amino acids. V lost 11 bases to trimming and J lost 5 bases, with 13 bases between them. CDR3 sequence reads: CAYSSAHNEQFF. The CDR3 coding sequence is TGTGCCTATTCTAGCGCCCACAATGAGCAGTTCTTC.

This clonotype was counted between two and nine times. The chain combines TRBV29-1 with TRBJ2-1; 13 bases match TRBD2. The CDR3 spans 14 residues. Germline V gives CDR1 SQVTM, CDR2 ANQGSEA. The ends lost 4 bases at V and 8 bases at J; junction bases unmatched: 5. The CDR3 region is CSVVGLAGVDEQFF. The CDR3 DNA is TGCAGCGTTGTAGGACTAGCGGGAGTTGATGAGCAGTTCTTC.

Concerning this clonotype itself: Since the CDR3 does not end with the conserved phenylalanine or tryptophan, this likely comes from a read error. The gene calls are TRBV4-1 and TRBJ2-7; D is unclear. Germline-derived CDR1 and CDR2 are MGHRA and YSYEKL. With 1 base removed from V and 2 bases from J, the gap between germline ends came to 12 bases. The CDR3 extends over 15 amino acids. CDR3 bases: TGCGCCAGCAGCCAAGCTTCGGCTACCACCTACGAGCAGTACCTC. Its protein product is CASSQASATTYEQYL.

DNA for the CDR3: TGTGCCAGCAGCGCGGGGGCCCAATGGATCTACGAGCAGTACTTC. Protein: CASSAGAQWIYEQYF. The rearrangement uses TRBV9 and TRBJ2-7; the D gene could be TRBD1 or TRBD2 (6 bases each). V was pared by 3 bases and J by 3 bases, with 16 bases between. The germline gives CDR1 SGDLS, CDR2 YYNGEE. The CDR3 totals 15 residues. The full variable domain, rest sourced from reference TRBV9 and TRBJ2-7, is DSGVTQTPKHLITATGQRVTLRCSPRSGDLSVYWYQQSLDQGLQFLIQYYNGEERAKGNILERFSAQQFPDLHSELNLSSLELGDSALYFCASSAGAQWIYEQYFGPGTRLTVT.

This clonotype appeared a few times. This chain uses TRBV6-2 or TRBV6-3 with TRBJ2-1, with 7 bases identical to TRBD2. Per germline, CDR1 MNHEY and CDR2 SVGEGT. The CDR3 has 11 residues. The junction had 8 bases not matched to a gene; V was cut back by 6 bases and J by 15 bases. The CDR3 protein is CASSLGEGLFF. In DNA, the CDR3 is TGTGCCAGCAGCCTGGGGGAGGGGCTGTTCTTC.

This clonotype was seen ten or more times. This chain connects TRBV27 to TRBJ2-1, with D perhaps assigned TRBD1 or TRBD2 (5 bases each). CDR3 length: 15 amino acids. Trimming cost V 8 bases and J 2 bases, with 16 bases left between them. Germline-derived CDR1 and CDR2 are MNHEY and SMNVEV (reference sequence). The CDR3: CASGIGDATYNEQFF. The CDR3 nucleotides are TGTGCCAGCGGAATCGGGGACGCCACCTACAATGAGCAGTTCTTC.

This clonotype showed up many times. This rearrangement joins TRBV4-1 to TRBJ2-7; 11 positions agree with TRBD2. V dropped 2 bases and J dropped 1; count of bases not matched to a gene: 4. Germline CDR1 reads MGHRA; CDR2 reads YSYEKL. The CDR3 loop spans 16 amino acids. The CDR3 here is CASSQSGTSGSYEQYF. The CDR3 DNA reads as TGCGCCAGCAGCCAATCCGGGACTAGCGGATCCTACGAGCAGTACTTC.

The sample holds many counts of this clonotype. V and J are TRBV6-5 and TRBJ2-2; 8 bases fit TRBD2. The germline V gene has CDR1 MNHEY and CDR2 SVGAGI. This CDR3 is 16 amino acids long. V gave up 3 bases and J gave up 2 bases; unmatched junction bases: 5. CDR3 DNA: TGTGCCAGCAGTTATCACAGCGGGAGAAACACCGGGGAGCTGTTTTTT. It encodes CASSYHSGRNTGELFF.

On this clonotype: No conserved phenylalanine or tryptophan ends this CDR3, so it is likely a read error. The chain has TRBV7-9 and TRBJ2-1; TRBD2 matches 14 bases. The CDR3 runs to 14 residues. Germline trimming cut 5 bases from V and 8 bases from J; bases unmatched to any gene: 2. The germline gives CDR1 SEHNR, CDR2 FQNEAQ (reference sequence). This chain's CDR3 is CASSLTSGRDEQFY. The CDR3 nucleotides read TGTGCCAGCAGCCTGACTAGCGGGAGGGATGAGCAGTTCTAC.

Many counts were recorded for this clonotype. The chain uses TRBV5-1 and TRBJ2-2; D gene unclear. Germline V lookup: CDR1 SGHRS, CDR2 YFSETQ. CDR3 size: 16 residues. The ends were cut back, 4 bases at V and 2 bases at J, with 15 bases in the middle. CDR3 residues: CASSPDQYVNTGELFF. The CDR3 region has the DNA TGCGCCAGCAGCCCAGACCAATACGTTAACACCGGGGAGCTGTTTTTT.

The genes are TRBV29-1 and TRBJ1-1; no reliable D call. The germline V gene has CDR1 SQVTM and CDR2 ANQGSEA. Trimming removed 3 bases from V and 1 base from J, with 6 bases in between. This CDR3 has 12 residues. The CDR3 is CSVDGQNTEAFF. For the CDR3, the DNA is TGCAGCGTTGATGGGCAGAACACTGAAGCTTTCTTT.

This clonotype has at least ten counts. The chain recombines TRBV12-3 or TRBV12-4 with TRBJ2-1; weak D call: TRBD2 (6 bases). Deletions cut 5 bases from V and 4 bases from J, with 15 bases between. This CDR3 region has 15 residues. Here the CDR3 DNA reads TGTGCCAGCAGTCCACCAAGCGGGCCGTACAATGAGCAGTTCTTC. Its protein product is CASSPPSGPYNEQFF.

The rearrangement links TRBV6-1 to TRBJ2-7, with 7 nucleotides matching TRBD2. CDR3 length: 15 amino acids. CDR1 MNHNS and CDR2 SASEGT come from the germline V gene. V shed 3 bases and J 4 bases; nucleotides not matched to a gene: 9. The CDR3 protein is CASSEGQHSGYEQYF. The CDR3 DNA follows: TGTGCCAGCAGTGAGGGTCAGCATAGCGGGTACGAGCAGTACTTC.

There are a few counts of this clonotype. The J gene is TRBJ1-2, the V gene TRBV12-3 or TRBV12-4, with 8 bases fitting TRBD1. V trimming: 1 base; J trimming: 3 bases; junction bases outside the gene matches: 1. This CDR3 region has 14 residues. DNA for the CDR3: TGTGCCAGCAGTTTAGGGGACAGGTACTATGGCTACACCTTC. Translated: CASSLGDRYYGYTF.

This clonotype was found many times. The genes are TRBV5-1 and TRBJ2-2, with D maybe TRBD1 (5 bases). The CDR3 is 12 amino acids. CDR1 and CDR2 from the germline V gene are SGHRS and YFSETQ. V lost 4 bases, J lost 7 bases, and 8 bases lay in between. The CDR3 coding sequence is TGCGCCAGCAGCCCGCAGGGCGGGGAGCTGTTTTTT. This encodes CASSPQGGELFF.

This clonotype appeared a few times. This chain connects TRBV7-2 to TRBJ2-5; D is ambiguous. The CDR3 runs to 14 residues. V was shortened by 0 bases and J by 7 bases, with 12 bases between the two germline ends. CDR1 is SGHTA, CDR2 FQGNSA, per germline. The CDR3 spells CASSLAGPLGTQYF. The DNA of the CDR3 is TGTGCCAGCAGCTTAGCAGGTCCCCTAGGGACCCAGTACTTC.

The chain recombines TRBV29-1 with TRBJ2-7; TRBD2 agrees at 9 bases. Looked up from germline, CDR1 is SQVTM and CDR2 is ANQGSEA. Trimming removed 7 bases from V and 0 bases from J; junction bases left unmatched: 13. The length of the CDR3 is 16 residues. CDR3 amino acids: CSAEILAGISSYEQYF. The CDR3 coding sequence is TGCAGCGCCGAAATCCTAGCGGGAATTAGCTCCTACGAGCAGTACTTC.

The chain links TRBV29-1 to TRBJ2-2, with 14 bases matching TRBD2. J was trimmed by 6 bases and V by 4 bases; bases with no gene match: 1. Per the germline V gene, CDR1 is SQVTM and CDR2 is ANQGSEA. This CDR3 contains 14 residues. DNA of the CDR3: TGCAGCGTTGTGGGACTAGCGGGAGCCGGGGAGCTGTTTTTT. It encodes CSVVGLAGAGELFF.

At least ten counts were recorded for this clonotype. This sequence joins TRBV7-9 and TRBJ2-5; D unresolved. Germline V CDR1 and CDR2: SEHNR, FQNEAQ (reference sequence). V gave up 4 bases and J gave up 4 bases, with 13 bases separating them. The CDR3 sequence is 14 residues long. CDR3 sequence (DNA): TGTGCCAGCAGCTATTCTCCACCCGGAGAGACCCAGTACTTC. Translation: CASSYSPPGETQYF. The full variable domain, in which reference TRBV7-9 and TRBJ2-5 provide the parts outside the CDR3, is DTGVSQNPRHKITKRGQNVTFRCDPISEHNRLYWYRQTLGQGPEFLTYFQNEAQLEKSRLLSDRFSAERPKGSFSTLEIQRTEQGDSAMYLCASSYSPPGETQYFGPGTRLLVL.

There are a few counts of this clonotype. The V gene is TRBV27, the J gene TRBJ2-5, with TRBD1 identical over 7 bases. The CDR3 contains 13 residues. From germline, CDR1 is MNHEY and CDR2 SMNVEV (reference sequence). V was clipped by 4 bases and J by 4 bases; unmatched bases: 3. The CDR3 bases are TGTGCCAGCAGTTCGGGGACAGTAGAGACCCAGTACTTC. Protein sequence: CASSSGTVETQYF.

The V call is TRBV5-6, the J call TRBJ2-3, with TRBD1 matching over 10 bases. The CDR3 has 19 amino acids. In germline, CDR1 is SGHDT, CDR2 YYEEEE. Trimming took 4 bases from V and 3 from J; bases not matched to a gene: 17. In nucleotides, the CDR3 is TGTGCCAGCAGCCGTTGGGGTTTGACAGGGGGCCGTTCAACAGATACGCAGTATTTT. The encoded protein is CASSRWGLTGGRSTDTQYF.

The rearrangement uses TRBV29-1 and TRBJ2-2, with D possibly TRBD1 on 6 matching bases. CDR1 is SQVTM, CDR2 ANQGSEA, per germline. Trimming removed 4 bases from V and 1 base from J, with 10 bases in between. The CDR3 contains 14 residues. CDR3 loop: CSVVVRGNTGELFF. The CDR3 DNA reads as TGCAGCGTTGTCGTCAGGGGGAACACCGGGGAGCTGTTTTTT.

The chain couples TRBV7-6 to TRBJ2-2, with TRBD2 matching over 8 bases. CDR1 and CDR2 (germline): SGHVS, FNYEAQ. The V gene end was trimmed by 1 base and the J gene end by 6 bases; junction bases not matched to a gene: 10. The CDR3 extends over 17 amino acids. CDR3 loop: CASSLEPSGPRAGELFF. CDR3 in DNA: TGTGCCAGCAGCTTAGAACCTAGCGGGCCTCGGGCCGGGGAGCTGTTTTTT.

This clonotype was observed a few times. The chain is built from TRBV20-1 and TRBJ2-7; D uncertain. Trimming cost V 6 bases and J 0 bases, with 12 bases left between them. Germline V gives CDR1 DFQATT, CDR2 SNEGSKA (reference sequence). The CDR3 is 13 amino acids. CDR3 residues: CSARRHLSYEQYF. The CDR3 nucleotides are TGCAGTGCCAGAAGACACCTCTCCTACGAGCAGTACTTC.

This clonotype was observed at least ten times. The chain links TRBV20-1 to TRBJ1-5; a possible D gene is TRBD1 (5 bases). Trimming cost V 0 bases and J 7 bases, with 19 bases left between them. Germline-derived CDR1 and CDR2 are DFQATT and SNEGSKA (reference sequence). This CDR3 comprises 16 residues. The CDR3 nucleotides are TGCAGTGCTAGAGATCAGTCAGGGAATGCGCGGCAGCCCCAGCATTTT. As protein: CSARDQSGNARQPQHF.

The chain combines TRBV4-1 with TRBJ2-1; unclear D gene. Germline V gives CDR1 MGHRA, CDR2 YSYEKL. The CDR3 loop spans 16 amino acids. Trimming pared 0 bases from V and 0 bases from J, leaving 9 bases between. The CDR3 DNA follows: TGCGCCAGCAGCCAAGATCGCCTCCCCTCCTACAATGAGCAGTTCTTC. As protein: CASSQDRLPSYNEQFF.